This entry concerns a single TCR beta chain. Clones were sequenced by immunoSEQ multiplex PCR, and TCRdb holds only the in-frame ones, with some missing. The sample has over 85,000 clones, 80% to 90% seen once; the top ten hold around 20%. This sample is part of a study of blood T cell repertoires in COVID-19. CDR1 is SGHRS, CDR2 YFSETQ, per germline. The CDR3 covers 13 residues. The J segment lost 6 bases and the V segment lost 2 bases, leaving 4 bases of the junction unmatched. Sequenced sample: peripheral blood. The clonotype originates from a woman older than 75 with acute or convalescent COVID-19. The chain links TRBV5-1 to TRBJ1-1; 7 bases match TRBD1. CDR3 region: CASSLTGVPEAFF. DNA of the CDR3: TGCGCCAGCAGCTTAACAGGGGTTCCTGAAGCTTTCTTT.